Below are 13 T cell receptor beta chains sequenced from a single sample in a study of cytomegalovirus exposure and HLA in healthy donors. Generated by immunoSEQ multiplex PCR, the TCRdb table keeps only in-frame clones and is missing some. The table lists more than 110,000 clones, about 91% of them singletons, with just under 8% in the top ten. The specimen was PBMCs. These receptor sequences come from a woman younger than 30 in good health and CMV-seropositive.

This clone was detected a few times. The chain uses TRBV4-1 and TRBJ1-1; 9 bases align to TRBD1. CDR1 is MGHRA and CDR2 is YSYEKL in the germline V gene. The trim removed 0 bases at V and 7 bases at J, leaving 6 bases unmatched. This CDR3 contains 15 residues. The CDR3 is CASSQDYRGLGEAFF. The CDR3 nucleotides are TGCGCCAGCAGCCAAGACTACAGGGGGCTGGGTGAAGCTTTCTTT.

The chain has TRBV5-1 and TRBJ2-5; 11 nucleotides match TRBD2. The length of the CDR3 is 15 residues. With V trimmed by 0 bases and J by 6 bases, 4 bases remained unmatched. Germline CDR1 reads SGHRS; CDR2 reads YFSETQ. CDR3 region: CASSLVTSGSQTQYF. Written as DNA, the CDR3 is TGCGCCAGCAGCTTGGTCACTAGCGGGAGTCAGACCCAGTACTTC.

The J gene is TRBJ1-6, the V gene TRBV18; TRBD1 matches at 9 bases. This CDR3 is built from 15 residues. Germline V gene sequence: CDR1 KGHSH, CDR2 LQKENI. The junction had 8 bases not matched to a gene; V was cut back by 6 bases and J by 8 bases. The CDR3 DNA follows: TGTGCCAGCTCGGGGACAGGGCGGAAGGATTCACCCCTCCACTTT. Translation: CASSGTGRKDSPLHF.

This chain joins TRBV5-1 and TRBJ2-7, with D tentatively TRBD2 (5 bases). CDR3 length equals 13 residues. Germline CDR1 reads SGHRS; CDR2 reads YFSETQ. V gave up 4 bases and J gave up 6 bases, with 14 bases separating them. DNA for the CDR3: TGCGCCAGCAGCCAAGAACTAGTCCCCGAGCAGTACTTC. It translates to CASSQELVPEQYF.

The rearrangement links TRBV5-6 to TRBJ2-3; a weak D match, TRBD1 (5 bases). Looked up from germline, CDR1 is SGHDT and CDR2 is YYEEEE. Trimming left V 4 bases short and J 1 base short, with 19 bases between. This CDR3 contains 17 residues. The CDR3 region has the DNA TGTGCCAGCAGCCTGGGTCCACAGGCCTGGCGCACAGATACGCAGTATTTT. Translating it yields CASSLGPQAWRTDTQYF.

The chain uses TRBV9 and TRBJ1-5; D not certain. Trimming took 6 bases from V and 2 from J, leaving 9 bases between them. The CDR3 consists of 13 residues. Germline loops: CDR1 SGDLS, CDR2 YYNGEE. CDR3 region: CASNEGGNQPQHF. The CDR3 DNA reads as TGTGCCAGCAACGAGGGTGGCAATCAGCCCCAGCATTTT.

This clone was detected a few times. The chain couples TRBV2 to TRBJ2-7, with TRBD2 matching 15 bases. J gave up 2 bases and V 3 bases, and 5 bases lay outside the gene matches. In germline, CDR1 is SNHLY, CDR2 FYNNEI. The CDR3 extends over 17 amino acids. This CDR3 reads CASSDEGLAGGTYEQYF. The CDR3 nucleotides read TGTGCCAGCAGTGATGAGGGACTAGCGGGGGGCACCTACGAGCAGTACTTC.

This clone appeared a single time. The chain carries TRBV5-1 and TRBJ1-2, with 9 bases aligning to TRBD1. The CDR3 contains 14 residues. With 6 bases clipped from V and 5 bases from J, the junction kept 8 bases outside the gene matches. CDR1 and CDR2 (germline): SGHRS, YFSETQ. The CDR3 loop is CASKQATGGYGYTF. The CDR3 nucleotides are TGCGCCAGCAAACAGGCGACAGGGGGATATGGCTACACCTTC.

The chain has TRBV9 and TRBJ2-3; 14 bases agree with TRBD2. Germline assignment: CDR1 SGDLS and CDR2 YYNGEE. CDR3 length: 18 residues. After removal of 4 bases from V and 2 bases from J, the junction contained 9 bases not matched to a gene. CDR3 region: CASSPRGLAGAVTDTQYF. As DNA, the CDR3 is TGTGCCAGCAGCCCTAGGGGACTAGCGGGGGCTGTCACAGATACGCAGTATTTT. Full variable domain (remainder filled in from reference TRBV9 and TRBJ2-3): DSGVTQTPKHLITATGQRVTLRCSPRSGDLSVYWYQQSLDQGLQFLIQYYNGEERAKGNILERFSAQQFPDLHSELNLSSLELGDSALYFCASSPRGLAGAVTDTQYFGPGTRLTVL.

This clone occurred once. The rearrangement uses TRBV6-1 and TRBJ1-2, with D possibly TRBD1 on 5 matching bases. There are 15 residues in the CDR3. Trimming shortened V by 1 base and J by 4 bases, and 13 bases separated the two germline ends. Germline values: CDR1 MNHNS, CDR2 SASEGT. The CDR3 DNA reads TGTGCCAGCAGTGAAGGGGGCCGGGGGTTCTATGGCTACACCTTC. It translates to CASSEGGRGFYGYTF.

CDR3 loop: CASSLSPSGSYEQYF. DNA for the CDR3: TGTGCCAGCAGCTTGTCGCCTAGCGGCTCCTACGAGCAGTACTTC. The chain has TRBV7-6 and TRBJ2-7; TRBD2 agrees at 7 bases. CDR1 and CDR2 (germline): SGHVS, FNYEAQ. The CDR3 spans 15 residues. V shed 3 bases and J 0 bases; nucleotides not matched to a gene: 5. Full variable domain (outside the CDR3, taken from reference TRBV7-6 and TRBJ2-7): GAGVSQSPRYKVTKRGQDVALRCDPISGHVSLYWYRQALGQGPEFLTYFNYEAQQDKSGLPNDRFSAERPEGSISTLTIQRTEQRDSAMYRCASSLSPSGSYEQYFGPGTRLTVT.

The CDR3 coding sequence is TGCGCCAGCAGCTGGGGGACAGGGGGGCAAGAGACCCAGTACTTC. The encoded protein is CASSWGTGGQETQYF. The chain employs TRBV5-1 and TRBJ2-5; 11 nucleotides agree with TRBD1. CDR1 is SGHRS, CDR2 YFSETQ, per germline. This CDR3 spans 15 amino acids. V lost 3 bases, J lost 2 bases, and 3 bases stayed unmatched.

This clone has just one count. The chain is built from TRBV28 and TRBJ1-1, with D perhaps matching TRBD1 (5 bases). CDR3 size: 16 residues. The germline gives CDR1 MDHEN, CDR2 SYDVKM. V was cut by 5 bases and J by 4 bases, with 20 bases left in between. CDR3 coding DNA: TGTGCCAGCAGTCCACCCACCGGGGGTATGGGCACTGAAGCTTTCTTT. Amino acids: CASSPPTGGMGTEAFF.